This T cell receptor beta chain emerged from a study of a mutant IDH1 vaccine in newly diagnosed glioma. Study as a whole: The treated group averaged approximately 42 years old and was roughly 60% male, about 40% female.

The time point here: baseline, week 1 (first vaccination visit). Treatment in this sample: pre-vaccination baseline after standard-of-care therapy. Each tumor in the donors was a new WHO grade 3 or 4 astrocytoma, IDH1-mutant and ATRX-lost. Assay used: immunoSEQ multiplex PCR; TCRdb lists only in-frame clones, some missing. There are 65,000 to 70,000 clones in the sample; 65% to 85% occur only once, and approximately 4.4% lies in the top ten. Only a few counts were recorded for this clone. Its matching antigen is unknown. The CDR3 loop spans 16 amino acids. Germline values: CDR1 SNHLY, CDR2 FYNNEI. V gave up 1 base and J gave up 4 bases, with 14 bases separating them. Findings and caveats of the study: Altogether, roughly 93% of patients exhibited vaccine-induced immune responses. Pseudoprogression apparently lacked any relation to changes in top peripheral T cell clonotypes.

The source of this sequence is a young woman with glioma. Some clones in this sample may be carry-over from other donors' samples. The starting material was peripheral blood mononuclear cells (PBMCs), obtained from a glioma patient treated with radiotherapy, temozolomide or both. The genes are TRBV2 and TRBJ1-5; tentatively, D is TRBD1 (5 bases). CDR3 DNA: TGTGCCAGCAGTGAAGTGGGACGCCCGGCGAATCAGCCCCAGCATTTT. It translates to CASSEVGRPANQPQHF.